Sequencing of this T cell receptor beta chain was carried out in a study of glioma-infiltrating T cells after dendritic cell vaccination. Sequenced by immunoSEQ multiplex PCR; TCRdb stores in-frame clones only, minus some. This table has roughly 51,000 clones, approximately 85% appearing once. This CDR3 contains 14 residues. V lost 8 bases to trimming and J lost 4 bases; unmatched junction nucleotides: 9. Germline CDR1 and CDR2: LNHNV and YYDKDF (reference sequence). The TCR originated in a human donor with glioblastoma. Specimen: blood, collected before dendritic cell vaccination. The chain carries TRBV15 and TRBJ1-1, with 8 bases matching TRBD1. The CDR3 protein is CATVSGQGGTEAFF. The CDR3 nucleotides read TGTGCCACCGTAAGCGGACAGGGAGGCACTGAAGCTTTCTTT. Supplemented by reference TRBV15 and TRBJ1-1, the full variable domain reads DAMVIQNPRYQVTQFGKPVTLSCSQTLNHNVMYWYQQKSSQAPKLLFHYYDKDFNNEADTPDNFQSRRPNTSFCFLDIRSPGLGDTAMYLCATVSGQGGTEAFFGQGTRLTVV.